These 28 T cell receptor beta chains came from one sample sequenced in a study of post-analysis software for immune sequencing data. The TCR beta cDNA libraries contained unique molecular identifiers. TCRdb reanalysed the PCR reads using MiXCR and keeps one entry per CDR3 protein. Of roughly 800,000 distinct CDR3 sequences listed, roughly 50% were seen once; the top ten hold around 4.5%. These receptors have no known antigen. Regarding the study as a whole: A few TRBV segments (TRBV5-6, TRBV5-1 and TRBV20-1 among them) occurred more frequently in patients than in controls.

The sample comprised blood. These receptors all come from a girl between 10 and 17 years old with multiple sclerosis.

The chain links TRBV4-1 to TRBJ2-5; weak D call: TRBD2 (5 bases). CDR3 length: 16 residues. V was clipped by 1 base and J by 3 bases, with 15 bases between them. Germline lookup yields CDR1 MGHRA and CDR2 YSYEKL. CDR3 region: CASSQVPGKREETQYF. The CDR3 region has the DNA TGCGCCAGCAGCCAAGTCCCGGGAAAAAGAGAAGAGACCCAGTACTTC.

J is TRBJ2-1 and V is TRBV25-1; no clear D. The length of the CDR3 is 15 residues. In germline, CDR1 is MGHDK, CDR2 SYGVNS. V lost 6 bases and J lost 4, with 16 bases in between. CDR3 protein: CASSERLNTYNEQFF. CDR3 DNA: TGTGCCAGCAGCGAACGACTGAACACTTACAATGAGCAGTTCTTC.

This clonotype has a handful of counts. The J gene is TRBJ2-4, the V gene TRBV20-1; D is ambiguous. CDR1 and CDR2 (germline): DFQATT, SNEGSKA (reference sequence). The length of the CDR3 is 11 residues. The V gene lost 5 bases and the J gene lost 13 bases, with 15 bases spanning the gap. CDR3 in amino acids: CSAGRSDRQYF. CDR3 DNA sequence: TGCAGTGCTGGCCGGTCTGATAGGCAGTACTTC.

This sequence joins TRBV4-1 and TRBJ2-5; D is perhaps TRBD1 (5 bases). Germline lookup yields CDR1 MGHRA and CDR2 YSYEKL. V was pared by 1 base and J by 2 bases, with 11 bases between. This CDR3 has 15 residues. CDR3 in amino acids: CASSQGLTAQETQYF. The CDR3 nucleotides read TGCGCCAGCAGCCAAGGATTGACAGCACAAGAGACCCAGTACTTC.

The chain has TRBV6-5 and TRBJ2-7; the D gene is possibly TRBD1 (6 bases). This CDR3 region has 15 residues. V dropped 7 bases and J dropped 3 bases, with 19 bases sitting between them. From germline, CDR1 is MNHEY and CDR2 SVGAGI. The CDR3 sequence: CASTLRRGGFYEQYF. CDR3 nucleotides: TGTGCCAGCACCCTCCGACGAGGGGGATTCTACGAGCAGTACTTC.

This clonotype was detected only a few times. The genes are TRBV20-1 and TRBJ1-6; D is unclear. Per germline, CDR1 DFQATT and CDR2 SNEGSKA (reference sequence). The CDR3 is made up of 15 amino acids. Trimming shortened V by 2 bases and J by 7 bases, and 15 bases separated the two germline ends. CDR3 sequence reads: CSARRGPQENSPLHF. The CDR3 DNA sequence: TGCAGTGCTAGAAGAGGACCCCAGGAGAATTCACCCCTCCACTTT.

This clonotype was picked up a small number of times. In DNA form, the CDR3 reads TGTGCCATCACCCTGGACAGGGGAAACTATGGCTACACCTTC. It is translated as CAITLDRGNYGYTF. The chain couples TRBV10-3 to TRBJ1-2, with TRBD1 matching 9 bases. This CDR3 spans 14 amino acids. Germline trimming cut 7 bases from V and 2 bases from J; bases unmatched to any gene: 5. The germline gives CDR1 ENHRY, CDR2 SYGVKD.

V gene TRBV29-1 combines with J gene TRBJ1-4; maybe TRBD1 (6 bases). The CDR3 has 15 residues. Germline loops: CDR1 SQVTM, CDR2 ANQGSEA. V was shortened by 6 bases and J by 6 bases, with 20 bases between the two germline ends. CDR3 nucleotides: TGCAGCGTCCGTGGGGGGGGCTGGATCGATGAAAAACTGTTTTTT. It specifies CSVRGGGWIDEKLFF.

This clonotype was recorded only once. One end of the junction fails to match germline, which may point to a read error. The chain recombines TRBV5-1 with TRBJ1-4; 7 bases align to TRBD1. This CDR3 contains 14 residues. Germline V gene lookup returns CDR1 SGHRS and CDR2 YFSETQ. The CDR3 DNA follows: TGTGCCAGCAGCTTGGACAGGAATAATGAAAAACTGTTTTTT. Translation gives CASSLDRNNEKLFF.

The chain is built from TRBV7-3 and TRBJ2-1, with 7 bases fitting TRBD2. The V gene end was trimmed by 4 bases and the J gene end by 0 bases; junction bases not matched to a gene: 6. The CDR3 is 16 amino acids. Germline loops: CDR1 SGHTA, CDR2 FQGTGA. The CDR3, as DNA: TGTGCCAGCAGCTCCCAGCGGGGCGGCTCCTACAATGAGCAGTTCTTC. Residues: CASSSQRGGSYNEQFF. Filled out from reference TRBV7-3 and TRBJ2-1, the complete variable domain reads GAGVSQTPSNKVTEKGKYVELRCDPISGHTALYWYRQSLGQGPEFLIYFQGTGAADDSGLPNDRFFAVRPEGSVSTLKIQRTERGDSAVYLCASSSQRGGSYNEQFFGPGTRLTVL.

The chain is built from TRBV2 and TRBJ1-1; TRBD1 agrees at 7 bases. The V and J ends lost 5 bases and 4 bases, in that order; junction bases with no gene match: 7. Germline V CDR1 and CDR2: SNHLY, FYNNEI. CDR3 length equals 14 residues. CDR3 sequence reads: CASSLTGVATEAFF. The CDR3, as DNA: TGTGCCAGCAGTCTCACAGGGGTGGCCACTGAAGCTTTCTTT.

The CDR3 sequence: CASSLVEAETQYF. CDR3 nucleotides: TGTGCCAGCAGCTTAGTAGAGGCGGAGACCCAGTACTTC. This chain joins TRBV7-9 and TRBJ2-5, with unresolved D. Per the germline V gene, CDR1 is SEHNR and CDR2 is FQNEAQ (reference sequence). The CDR3 has 13 residues. V was shortened by 1 base and J by 5 bases, with 8 bases between the two germline ends.

This clonotype appeared a few times. CDR3 bases: TGTGCCAGCAGTTACGGGTCGTACACCAGCTACGAGCAGTACTTC. Translating it yields CASSYGSYTSYEQYF. The chain combines TRBV6-5 with TRBJ2-4, with unresolved D. Gene TRBJ2-7 matches the end of the DNA better, so the J call may be wrong. CDR1 and CDR2 (germline): MNHEY, SVGAGI. This CDR3 has 15 amino acids.

The V call is TRBV5-1, the J call TRBJ1-2, with a possible D match to TRBD1 (5 bases). With 1 base removed from V and 4 bases from J, the gap between germline ends came to 14 bases. This CDR3 contains 15 residues. Looked up from germline, CDR1 is SGHRS and CDR2 is YFSETQ. The CDR3 bases are TGCGCCAGCAGCTTGAGTCAGGGTTTCCTCTATGGCTACACCTTC. Its protein product is CASSLSQGFLYGYTF. Looking up the rest from reference TRBV5-1 and TRBJ1-2 gives the full variable domain: KAGVTQTPRYLIKTRGQQVTLSCSPISGHRSVSWYQQTPGQGLQFLFEYFSETQRNKGNFPGRFSGRQFSNSRSEMNVSTLELGDSALYLCASSLSQGFLYGYTFGSGTRLTVV.

There are a few counts of this clonotype. The gene calls are TRBV27 and TRBJ1-2, with a tentative D call TRBD1 (6 bases). Germline CDR1 and CDR2: MNHEY and SMNVEV (reference sequence). Trimming took off 0 bases at V and 6 bases at J, with 11 bases between the two ends. The CDR3 is 14 residues long. In DNA, the CDR3 is TGTGCCAGCAGTTTATCGGGGACAAACAATGGCTACACCTTC. Its protein is CASSLSGTNNGYTF.

This clonotype showed up just a few times. The chain links TRBV30 to TRBJ2-5, with no clear D. V was cut by 0 bases and J by 2 bases, with 7 bases left in between. The CDR3 covers 13 residues. The germline CDR1 and CDR2 sequences are GTSNPN and SVGIG (reference sequence). CDR3 sequence (DNA): TGTGCCTGGAGTGTAGGTCAGCAAGAGACCCAGTACTTC. Its translation: CAWSVGQQETQYF. The whole variable domain, filled in from reference TRBV30 and TRBJ2-5, reads SQTIHQWPATLVQPVGSPLSLECTVEGTSNPNLYWYRQAAGRGLQLLFYSVGIGQISSEVPQNLSASRPQDRQFILSSKKLLLSDSGFYLCAWSVGQQETQYFGPGTRLLVL.

Comments on this clonotype: One end of the junction is discordant with germline, which a read error may explain. CDR3 amino acids: CAGSLGRKETQYF. The CDR3 DNA reads as TGTGCCGGCAGCCTGGGGCGGAAAGAGACCCAGTACTTC. The chain is built from TRBV6-5 and TRBJ2-5; a possible D gene is TRBD1 (5 bases). CDR3 length: 13 residues. Germline V lookup: CDR1 MNHEY, CDR2 SVGAGI.

The chain combines TRBV27 with TRBJ2-7, with unresolved D. The tail of the sequence fits TRBJ2-5 better, so the J call may be wrong. The CDR3 runs to 13 residues. The germline gives CDR1 MNHEY, CDR2 SMNVEV (reference sequence). The CDR3 nucleotides read TGTGCCAGCAGTCACCAAAGTGGGGAGACCCAGTACTTC. Translated, it gives CASSHQSGETQYF.

A few counts support this clonotype. V and J are TRBV3-1 and TRBJ2-1, with D unresolved. Trimming cost V 5 bases and J 8 bases, with 16 bases left between them. The length of the CDR3 is 14 residues. From germline, CDR1 is LGHDT and CDR2 YNNKEL (reference sequence). CDR3 nucleotide sequence: TGTGCCAGCAGCAGGGCTCCGGCCCTAGATGAGCAGTTCTTC. Translated: CASSRAPALDEQFF.

This chain uses TRBV5-1 with TRBJ1-1; no firm D call. CDR3 length: 13 residues. Trimming took 2 bases from V and 6 from J, leaving 11 bases between them. Germline V gene lookup returns CDR1 SGHRS and CDR2 YFSETQ. The CDR3, as DNA: TGCGCCAGCAGCTTACTGGACGGAGCTGAAGCTTTCTTT. Its translation is CASSLLDGAEAFF. The variable domain in full, completed from reference TRBV5-1 and TRBJ1-1, reads KAGVTQTPRYLIKTRGQQVTLSCSPISGHRSVSWYQQTPGQGLQFLFEYFSETQRNKGNFPGRFSGRQFSNSRSEMNVSTLELGDSALYLCASSLLDGAEAFFGQGTRLTVV.

CDR3 DNA: TGTGCCAGCAGTGAAAACCTGGCGGGAGGGCCGCACAATGAGCAGTTCTTC. This sequence encodes CASSENLAGGPHNEQFF. This chain links TRBV25-1 with TRBJ2-1; TRBD2 matches at 9 bases. CDR1 and CDR2 from the germline V gene are MGHDK and SYGVNS. This CDR3 is built from 17 residues. After removal of 2 bases from V and 5 bases from J, the junction contained 10 bases not matched to a gene.

The chain couples TRBV7-9 to TRBJ2-5; TRBD1 is a possible D gene (5 bases). The DNA end is a closer match to TRBJ2-1, so the J assignment may be wrong. Germline V gene lookup returns CDR1 SEHNR and CDR2 FQNEAQ (reference sequence). The CDR3 covers 16 residues. The DNA for the CDR3 is TGTGCCAGCAGCCCCCGAGCGACAGAACACCAAGAGACCCAGTTCTTC. It translates to CASSPRATEHQETQFF.

The chain has TRBV7-8 and TRBJ2-5; 11 nucleotides align to TRBD2. The germline gives CDR1 SGHVS, CDR2 FQNEAQ. The CDR3 has 16 residues. With 3 bases clipped from V and 4 bases from J, the junction kept 7 bases outside the gene matches. CDR3 amino acids: CASSFSGLAALETQYF. As DNA, the CDR3 is TGTGCCAGCAGCTTTTCGGGACTAGCGGCACTAGAGACCCAGTACTTC. Based on the CDR3 plus reference TRBV7-8 and TRBJ2-5, the full variable domain is GAGVSQSPRYKVAKRGQDVALRCDPISGHVSLFWYQQALGQGPEFLTYFQNEAQLDKSGLPSDRFFAERPEGSVSTLKIQRTQQEDSAVYLCASSFSGLAALETQYFGPGTRLLVL.

The J gene is TRBJ2-7, the V gene TRBV27; 10 bases are shared with TRBD1. The germline gives CDR1 MNHEY, CDR2 SMNVEV (reference sequence). The CDR3 spans 14 residues. V lost 4 bases and J lost 5; bases outside the gene matches: 5. The CDR3: CASSSTGGLDEQYF. The CDR3 region has the DNA TGTGCCAGCAGTTCGACAGGGGGCCTCGACGAGCAGTACTTC.

The CDR3 is CASSQAARPETQYF. CDR3 DNA sequence: TGTGCCAGCAGCCAAGCAGCGAGGCCAGAGACCCAGTACTTC. The J gene is TRBJ2-5, the V gene TRBV3-1; D gene uncertain. This CDR3 has 14 amino acids. CDR1 LGHDT and CDR2 YNNKEL come from the germline V gene (reference sequence). The V end was cut by 1 base, the J end by 4 bases, with 10 bases between.

There are a few counts of this clonotype. The gene calls are TRBV20-1 and TRBJ2-3, with TRBD1 as a possible D gene (6 bases). This CDR3 has 15 amino acids. Deletions cut 6 bases from V and 3 bases from J, with 19 bases between. CDR1 is DFQATT, CDR2 SNEGSKA, per germline (reference sequence). As DNA, the CDR3 is TGCAGTGCCTGGCAGGGGCTTTTTTCAACAGATACGCAGTATTTT. Protein: CSAWQGLFSTDTQYF.

The DNA for the CDR3 is TGTGCCAGCAGCCTAGCATACTATGGCTACACCTTC. Protein: CASSLAYYGYTF. This chain uses TRBV3-1 with TRBJ1-2; no firm D call. The V and J ends lost 4 bases and 3 bases respectively, with 6 bases between them. This CDR3 contains 12 residues. CDR1 and CDR2 from the germline V gene are LGHDT and YNNKEL (reference sequence).

This clonotype was picked up a small number of times. This chain links TRBV29-1 with TRBJ2-6, with 10 bases lining up with TRBD1. CDR3 size: 15 residues. V lost 5 bases and J lost 3; bases outside the gene matches: 4. Per the germline V gene, CDR1 is SQVTM and CDR2 is ANQGSEA. CDR3 DNA sequence: TGCAGCGTTTGGGACAGGGGCTTTGGGGCCAACGTCCTGACTTTC. This gives the protein CSVWDRGFGANVLTF.